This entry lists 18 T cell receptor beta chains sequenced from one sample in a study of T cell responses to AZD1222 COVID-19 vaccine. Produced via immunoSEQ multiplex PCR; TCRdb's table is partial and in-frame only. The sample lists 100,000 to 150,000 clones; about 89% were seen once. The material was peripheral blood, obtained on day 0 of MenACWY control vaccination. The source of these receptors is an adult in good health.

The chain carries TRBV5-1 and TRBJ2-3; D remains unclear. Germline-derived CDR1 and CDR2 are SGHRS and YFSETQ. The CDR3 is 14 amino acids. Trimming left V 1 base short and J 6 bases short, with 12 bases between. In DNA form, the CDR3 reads TGCGCCAGCAGCTTGACACCAGGCGTGGATACGCAGTATTTT. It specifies CASSLTPGVDTQYF. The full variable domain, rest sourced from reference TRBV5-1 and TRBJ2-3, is KAGVTQTPRYLIKTRGQQVTLSCSPISGHRSVSWYQQTPGQGLQFLFEYFSETQRNKGNFPGRFSGRQFSNSRSEMNVSTLELGDSALYLCASSLTPGVDTQYFGPGTRLTVL.

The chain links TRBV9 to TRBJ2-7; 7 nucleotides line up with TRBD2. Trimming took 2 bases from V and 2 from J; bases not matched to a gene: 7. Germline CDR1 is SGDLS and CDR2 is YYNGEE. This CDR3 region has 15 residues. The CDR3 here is CASSVTTSAAYEQYF. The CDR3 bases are TGTGCCAGCAGCGTGACCACTAGCGCGGCCTACGAGCAGTACTTC.

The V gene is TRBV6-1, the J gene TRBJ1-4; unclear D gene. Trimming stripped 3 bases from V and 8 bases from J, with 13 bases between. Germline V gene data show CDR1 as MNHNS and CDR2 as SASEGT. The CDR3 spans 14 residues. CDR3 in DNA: TGTGCCAGCAGTGAGCAGTCCCACCCCGAAAAACTGTTTTTT. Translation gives CASSEQSHPEKLFF.

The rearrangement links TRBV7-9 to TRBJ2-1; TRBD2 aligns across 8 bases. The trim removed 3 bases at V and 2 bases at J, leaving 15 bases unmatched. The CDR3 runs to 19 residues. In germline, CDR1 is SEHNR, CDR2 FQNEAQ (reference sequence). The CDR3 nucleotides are TGTGCCAGCAGCTTGGCCCAATTAGCGGGAAGGATCACCTACAATGAGCAGTTCTTC. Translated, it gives CASSLAQLAGRITYNEQFF. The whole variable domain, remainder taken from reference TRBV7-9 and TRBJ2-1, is DTGVSQNPRHKITKRGQNVTFRCDPISEHNRLYWYRQTLGQGPEFLTYFQNEAQLEKSRLLSDRFSAERPKGSFSTLEIQRTEQGDSAMYLCASSLAQLAGRITYNEQFFGPGTRLTVL.

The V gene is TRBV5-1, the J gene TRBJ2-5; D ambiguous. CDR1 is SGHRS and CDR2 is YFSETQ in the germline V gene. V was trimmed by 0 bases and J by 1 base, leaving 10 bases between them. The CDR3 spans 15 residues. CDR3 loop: CASSLDSPSQETQYF. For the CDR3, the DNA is TGCGCCAGCAGCTTGGATTCACCTAGCCAAGAGACCCAGTACTTC.

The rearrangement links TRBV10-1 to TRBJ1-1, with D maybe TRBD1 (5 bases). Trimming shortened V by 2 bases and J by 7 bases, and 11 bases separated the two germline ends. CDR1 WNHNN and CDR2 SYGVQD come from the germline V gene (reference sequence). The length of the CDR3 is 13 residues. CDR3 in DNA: TGCGCCAGCAGTGAGGGTGGACAACTTGAAGCTTTCTTT. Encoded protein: CASSEGGQLEAFF.

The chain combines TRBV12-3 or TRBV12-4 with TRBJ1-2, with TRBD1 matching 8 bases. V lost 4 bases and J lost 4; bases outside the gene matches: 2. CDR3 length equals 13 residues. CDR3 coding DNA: TGTGCCAGCAGTTGGGACAGGTCCTATGGCTACACCTTC. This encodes CASSWDRSYGYTF.

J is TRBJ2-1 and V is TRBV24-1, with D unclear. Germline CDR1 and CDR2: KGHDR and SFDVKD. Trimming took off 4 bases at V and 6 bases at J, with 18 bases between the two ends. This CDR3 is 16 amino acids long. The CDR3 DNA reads TGTGCCACCAGTGACTCCGGCATACCGGAATCCAATGAGCAGTTCTTC. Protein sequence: CATSDSGIPESNEQFF.

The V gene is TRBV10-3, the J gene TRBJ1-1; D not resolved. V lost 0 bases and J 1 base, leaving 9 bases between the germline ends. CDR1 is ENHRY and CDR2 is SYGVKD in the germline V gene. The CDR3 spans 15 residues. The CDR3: CAISESRQKNTEAFF. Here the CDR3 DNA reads TGTGCCATCAGTGAGTCGAGACAAAAGAACACTGAAGCTTTCTTT.

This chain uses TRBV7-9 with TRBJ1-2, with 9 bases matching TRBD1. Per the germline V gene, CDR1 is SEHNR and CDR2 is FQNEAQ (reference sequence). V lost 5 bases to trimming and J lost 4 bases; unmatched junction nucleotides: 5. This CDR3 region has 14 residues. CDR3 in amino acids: CASSTGTGSYGYTF. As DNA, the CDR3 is TGTGCCAGCAGCACCGGGACAGGGAGCTATGGCTACACCTTC.

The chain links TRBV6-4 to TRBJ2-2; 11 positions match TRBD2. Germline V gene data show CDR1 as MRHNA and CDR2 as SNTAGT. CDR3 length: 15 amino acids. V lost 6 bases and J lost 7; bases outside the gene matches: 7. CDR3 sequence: CASSQLAGVVGELFF. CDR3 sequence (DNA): TGTGCCAGCAGCCAACTAGCGGGAGTTGTCGGGGAGCTGTTTTTT.

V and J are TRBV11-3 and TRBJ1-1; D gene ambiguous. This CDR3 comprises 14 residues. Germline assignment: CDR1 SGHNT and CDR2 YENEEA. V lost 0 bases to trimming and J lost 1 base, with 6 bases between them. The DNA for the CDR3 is TGTGCCAGCAGCTTAGATCAGGAGAACACTGAAGCTTTCTTT. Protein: CASSLDQENTEAFF.

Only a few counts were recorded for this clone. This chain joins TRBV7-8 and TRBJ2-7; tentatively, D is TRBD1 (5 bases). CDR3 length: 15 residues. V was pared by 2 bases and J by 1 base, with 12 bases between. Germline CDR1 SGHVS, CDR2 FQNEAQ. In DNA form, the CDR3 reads TGTGCCAGCAGCTTAAAAGAGGCAGGGTCCTACGAGCAGTACTTC. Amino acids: CASSLKEAGSYEQYF.

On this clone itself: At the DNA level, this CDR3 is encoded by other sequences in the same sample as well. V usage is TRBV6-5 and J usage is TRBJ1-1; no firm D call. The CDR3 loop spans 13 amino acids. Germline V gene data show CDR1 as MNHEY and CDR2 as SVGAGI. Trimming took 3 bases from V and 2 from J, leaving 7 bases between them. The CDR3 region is CASSYSSNTEAFF. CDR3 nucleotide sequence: TGTGCCAGCAGTTATTCAAGTAACACTGAAGCTTTCTTT.

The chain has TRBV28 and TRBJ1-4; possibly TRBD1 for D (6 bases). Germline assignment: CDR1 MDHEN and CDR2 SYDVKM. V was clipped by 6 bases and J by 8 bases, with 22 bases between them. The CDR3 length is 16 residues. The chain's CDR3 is CASSAIHGTSEEKLFF. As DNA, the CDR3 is TGTGCCAGCAGCGCAATTCACGGGACAAGTGAAGAAAAACTGTTTTTT.

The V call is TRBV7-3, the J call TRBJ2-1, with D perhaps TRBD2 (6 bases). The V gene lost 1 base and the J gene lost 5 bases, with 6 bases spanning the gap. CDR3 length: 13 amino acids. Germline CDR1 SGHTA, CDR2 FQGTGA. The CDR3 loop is CASSLIADNEQFF. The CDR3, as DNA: TGTGCCAGCAGCTTAATAGCGGACAATGAGCAGTTCTTC.

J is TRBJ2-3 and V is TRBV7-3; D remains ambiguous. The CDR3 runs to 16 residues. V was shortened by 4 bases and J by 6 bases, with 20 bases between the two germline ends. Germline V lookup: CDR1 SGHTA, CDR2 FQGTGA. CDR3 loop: CASSSIGPGVGDTQYF. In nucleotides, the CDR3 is TGTGCCAGCAGCTCAATAGGGCCGGGCGTGGGTGATACGCAGTATTTT. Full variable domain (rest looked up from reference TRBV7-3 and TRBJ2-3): GAGVSQTPSNKVTEKGKYVELRCDPISGHTALYWYRQSLGQGPEFLIYFQGTGAADDSGLPNDRFFAVRPEGSVSTLKIQRTERGDSAVYLCASSSIGPGVGDTQYFGPGTRLTVL.

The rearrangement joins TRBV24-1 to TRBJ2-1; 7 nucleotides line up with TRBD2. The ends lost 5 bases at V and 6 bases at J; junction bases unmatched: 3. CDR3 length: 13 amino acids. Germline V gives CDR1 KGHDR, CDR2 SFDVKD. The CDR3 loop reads CATSAPGGNEQFF. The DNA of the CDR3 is TGTGCCACCAGTGCCCCGGGGGGCAATGAGCAGTTCTTC.